Listed here is a single TCR beta chain. Its matching antigen is unknown. The trim removed 8 bases at V and 0 bases at J, leaving 8 bases unmatched. Germline assignment: CDR1 SNHLY and CDR2 FYNNEI. The CDR3 runs to 15 residues. This sample stems from a study of T cell responses to AZD1222 COVID-19 vaccine. Study-level results: A rise in Spike-specific TCR breadth and depth followed two AZD1222 doses. Seropositive status at baseline applied to only 5 to 7 AZD1222 recipients. Dominant CD4 TCR responses targeted spike regions 160-218 and 743-854. Clonal diversity may have been underestimated, and the donors were mostly white British, with more females than males.

TCRdb's table, derived via immunoSEQ multiplex PCR, lists solely in-frame clones and lacks some. The sample yields some 200,000 clones, around 94% seen once. The chain uses TRBV2 and TRBJ2-3; 7 bases map to TRBD2. Sequenced material: peripheral blood, taken 28 days after the second dose of the MenACWY control vaccine. This receptor was taken from an adult who received the MenACWY meningococcal vaccine as a control. The CDR3 DNA is TGTGCCAGCCTCTTCGCTAGCGGAAGCACAGATACGCAGTATTTT. Translating it yields CASLFASGSTDTQYF.